The 8 T cell receptor beta chains below come from one sample, sequenced in a study of blood T cell repertoires in COVID-19. The protocol was immunoSEQ multiplex PCR, while the TCRdb copy is restricted to in-frame clones and leaves out a portion. The table records about 120,000 clones, 60% to 80% of them present only once. The specimen was peripheral blood. The source is a human donor in a cohort sampled during active COVID-19.

The genes are TRBV10-1 and TRBJ2-7; 11 bases are a match to TRBD2. J gave up 7 bases and V 1 base, and 3 bases lay outside the gene matches. This CDR3 spans 14 amino acids. Per germline, CDR1 WNHNN and CDR2 SYGVQD (reference sequence). The CDR3 protein is CASSELAGGEEQYF. The CDR3 DNA sequence: TGCGCCAGCAGTGAGTTAGCGGGAGGGGAAGAGCAGTACTTC.

This clone has a handful of counts. This rearrangement joins TRBV4-1 to TRBJ2-7, with 9 bases aligning to TRBD1. There are 14 residues in the CDR3. The V segment lost 4 bases and the J segment 6 bases; nucleotides outside the gene matches: 7. Germline V gives CDR1 MGHRA, CDR2 YSYEKL. The CDR3 is CASSRTGTGREQYF. The CDR3 region has the DNA TGCGCCAGCAGCCGCACCGGGACAGGGCGCGAGCAGTACTTC.

The chain links TRBV24-1 to TRBJ1-5; no definite D call. CDR1 and CDR2 from the germline V gene are KGHDR and SFDVKD. Trimming pared 2 bases from V and 0 bases from J, leaving 7 bases between. The CDR3 has 15 residues. CDR3 sequence reads: CATSDSSSSNQPQHF. In DNA form, the CDR3 reads TGTGCCACCAGTGATTCAAGTAGTAGCAATCAGCCCCAGCATTTT.

This clone was picked up many times. The chain uses TRBV28 and TRBJ2-5, with 7 bases identical to TRBD1. The CDR3 contains 15 residues. The germline V gene has CDR1 MDHEN and CDR2 SYDVKM. Trimming at V came to 3 bases and at J to 6 bases, leaving 10 bases not matched to a gene. The CDR3 spells CASSFPNRGLKTQYF. The CDR3, as DNA: TGTGCCAGCAGTTTCCCGAACAGGGGCCTTAAGACCCAGTACTTC.

The V and J genes are TRBV12-3 or TRBV12-4 and TRBJ2-5; D remains unclear. V lost 6 bases and J 5 bases, leaving 7 bases between the germline ends. This CDR3 contains 11 residues. CDR3 sequence: CASSVRETQYF. The DNA of the CDR3 is TGTGCCAGCAGCGTCCGGGAGACCCAGTACTTC.

This clone was observed a single time. The chain joins TRBV28 to TRBJ2-7; TRBD2 agrees at 7 bases. After removal of 4 bases from V and 0 bases from J, the junction contained 18 bases not matched to a gene. Per germline, CDR1 MDHEN and CDR2 SYDVKM. The CDR3 length is 19 residues. As DNA, the CDR3 is TGTGCCAGCAGTTCCCCCCCCGACCTAGCGGTCTTAAGCTCCTACGAGCAGTACTTC. Protein: CASSSPPDLAVLSSYEQYF.

The CDR3 loop reads CASSAGTRSSNEKLFF. CDR3 bases: TGTGCCAGCAGCGCCGGGACTCGGTCTTCTAATGAAAAACTGTTTTTT. The chain is built from TRBV7-3 and TRBJ1-4; D perhaps matches TRBD1 (5 bases). The CDR3 length is 16 residues. Germline CDR1 reads SGHTA; CDR2 reads FQGTGA. The V and J ends lost 5 bases and 3 bases respectively, with 16 bases between them.

This sequence joins TRBV7-9 and TRBJ2-3, with 9 bases aligning to TRBD2. The trim removed 3 bases at V and 4 bases at J, leaving 2 bases unmatched. Per the germline V gene, CDR1 is SEHNR and CDR2 is FQNEAQ (reference sequence). This CDR3 comprises 14 residues. CDR3: CASSLRGGADTQYF. As DNA, the CDR3 is TGTGCCAGCAGCTTGCGGGGGGGGGCAGATACGCAGTATTTT.